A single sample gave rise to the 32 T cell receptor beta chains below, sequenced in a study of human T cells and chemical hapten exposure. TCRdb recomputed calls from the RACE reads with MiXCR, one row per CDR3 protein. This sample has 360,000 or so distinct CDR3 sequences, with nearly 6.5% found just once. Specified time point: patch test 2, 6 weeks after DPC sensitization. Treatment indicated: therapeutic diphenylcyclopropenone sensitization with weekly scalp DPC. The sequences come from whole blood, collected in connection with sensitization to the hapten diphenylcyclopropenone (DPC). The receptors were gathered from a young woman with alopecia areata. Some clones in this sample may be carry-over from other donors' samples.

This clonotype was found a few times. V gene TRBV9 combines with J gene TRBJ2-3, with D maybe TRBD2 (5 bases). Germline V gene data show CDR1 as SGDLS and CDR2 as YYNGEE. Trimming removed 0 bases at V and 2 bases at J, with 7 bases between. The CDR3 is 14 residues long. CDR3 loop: CASSVVDSTDTQYF. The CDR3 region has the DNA TGTGCCAGCAGCGTAGTGGACTCCACAGATACGCAGTATTTT.

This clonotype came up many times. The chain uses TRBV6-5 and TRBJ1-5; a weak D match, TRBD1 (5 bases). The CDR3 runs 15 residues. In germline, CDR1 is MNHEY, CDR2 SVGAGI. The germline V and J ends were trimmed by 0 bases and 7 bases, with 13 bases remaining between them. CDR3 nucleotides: TGTGCCAGCAGTTACTCCTATTTGGGGCTACAGCCCCAGCATTTT. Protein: CASSYSYLGLQPQHF.

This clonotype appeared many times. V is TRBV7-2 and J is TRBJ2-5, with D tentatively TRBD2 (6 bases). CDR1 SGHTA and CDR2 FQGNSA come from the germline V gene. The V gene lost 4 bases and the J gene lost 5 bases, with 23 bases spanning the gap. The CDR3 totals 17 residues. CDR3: CASSSLPGTPVRETQYF. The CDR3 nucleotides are TGTGCCAGCAGCTCCCTCCCGGGGACTCCGGTGAGGGAGACCCAGTACTTC.

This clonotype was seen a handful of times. This CDR3 reads CASSQNTDSPLHF. DNA for the CDR3: TGTGCCAGCTCTCAAAACACGGATTCACCCCTCCACTTT. The J gene is TRBJ1-6, the V gene TRBV18, with D uncertain. This CDR3 contains 13 residues. Germline CDR1 reads KGHSH; CDR2 reads LQKENI. Trimming took off 6 bases at V and 8 bases at J, with 11 bases between the two ends. Full variable domain (missing parts from reference TRBV18 and TRBJ1-6): NAGVMQNPRHLVRRRGQEARLRCSPMKGHSHVYWYRQLPEEGLKFMVYLQKENIIDESGMPKERFSAEFPKEGPSILRIQQVVRGDSAAYFCASSQNTDSPLHFGNGTRLTVT.

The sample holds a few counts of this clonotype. The CDR3 nucleotides read TGTGCCAGCAGTTTGGGCCCAAGAGGGTCACCCCTCCACTTT. This gives the protein CASSLGPRGSPLHF. The chain is built from TRBV27 and TRBJ1-6; no clear D. V gave up 3 bases and J gave up 10 bases, with 13 bases separating them. Germline V gene lookup returns CDR1 MNHEY and CDR2 SMNVEV (reference sequence). The CDR3 loop spans 14 amino acids.

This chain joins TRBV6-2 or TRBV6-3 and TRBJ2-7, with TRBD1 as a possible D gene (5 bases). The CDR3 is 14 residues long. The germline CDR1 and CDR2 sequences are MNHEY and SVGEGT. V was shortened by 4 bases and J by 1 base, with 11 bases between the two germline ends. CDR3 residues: CASSWGTVSYEQYF. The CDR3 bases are TGTGCCAGCAGTTGGGGCACAGTTTCCTACGAGCAGTACTTC.

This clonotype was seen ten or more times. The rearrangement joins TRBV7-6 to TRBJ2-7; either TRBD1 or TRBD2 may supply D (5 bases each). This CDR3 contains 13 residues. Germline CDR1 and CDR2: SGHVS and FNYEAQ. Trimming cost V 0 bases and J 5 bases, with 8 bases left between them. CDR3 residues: CASSLAGDDEQYF. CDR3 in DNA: TGTGCCAGCAGCTTAGCCGGGGACGACGAGCAGTACTTC.

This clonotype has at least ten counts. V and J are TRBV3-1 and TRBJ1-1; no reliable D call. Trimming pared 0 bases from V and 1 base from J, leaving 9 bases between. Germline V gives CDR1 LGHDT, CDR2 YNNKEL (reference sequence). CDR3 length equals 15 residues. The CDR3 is CASSQDRWRNTEAFF. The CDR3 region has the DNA TGTGCCAGCAGCCAAGACAGGTGGCGGAACACTGAAGCTTTCTTT. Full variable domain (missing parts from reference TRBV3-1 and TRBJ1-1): DTAVSQTPKYLVTQMGNDKSIKCEQNLGHDTMYWYKQDSKKFLKIMFSYNNKELIINETVPNRFSPKSPDKAHLNLHINSLELGDSAVYFCASSQDRWRNTEAFFGQGTRLTVV.

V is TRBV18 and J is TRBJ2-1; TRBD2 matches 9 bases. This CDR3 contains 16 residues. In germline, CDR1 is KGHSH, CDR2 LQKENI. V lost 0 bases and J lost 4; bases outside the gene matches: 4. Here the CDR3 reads CASSPPRAGGYNEQFF. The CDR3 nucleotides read TGTGCCAGCTCACCACCTAGAGCGGGGGGTTACAATGAGCAGTTCTTC.

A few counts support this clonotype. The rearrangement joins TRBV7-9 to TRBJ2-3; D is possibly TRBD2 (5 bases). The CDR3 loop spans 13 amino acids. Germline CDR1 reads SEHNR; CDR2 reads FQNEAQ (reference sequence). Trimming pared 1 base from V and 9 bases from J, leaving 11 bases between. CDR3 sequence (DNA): TGTGCCAGCAGCTTAGATGAGGGTGTAACGCAGTATTTT. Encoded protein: CASSLDEGVTQYF.

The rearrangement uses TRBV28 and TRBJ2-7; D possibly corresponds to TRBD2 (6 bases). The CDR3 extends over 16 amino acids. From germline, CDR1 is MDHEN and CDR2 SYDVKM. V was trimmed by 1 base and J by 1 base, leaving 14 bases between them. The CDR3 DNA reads TGTGCCAGCAGTTTATCTAGCGACGGGAATTCCTACGAGCAGTACTTC. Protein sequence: CASSLSSDGNSYEQYF.

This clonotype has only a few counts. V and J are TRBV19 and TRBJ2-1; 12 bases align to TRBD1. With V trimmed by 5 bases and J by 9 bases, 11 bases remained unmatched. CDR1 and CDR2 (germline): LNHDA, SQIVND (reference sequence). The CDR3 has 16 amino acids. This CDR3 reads CASSFGTGGTIREQFF. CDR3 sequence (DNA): TGTGCCAGTAGTTTCGGGACAGGGGGCACGATACGTGAGCAGTTCTTC.

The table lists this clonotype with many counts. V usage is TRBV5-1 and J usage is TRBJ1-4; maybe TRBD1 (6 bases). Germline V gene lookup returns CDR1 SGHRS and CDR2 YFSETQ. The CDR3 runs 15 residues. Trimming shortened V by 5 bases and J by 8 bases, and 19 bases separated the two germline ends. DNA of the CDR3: TGCGCCAGCAGTCCAGGGGTCGTAATGAGAGAAAAACTGTTTTTT. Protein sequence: CASSPGVVMREKLFF.

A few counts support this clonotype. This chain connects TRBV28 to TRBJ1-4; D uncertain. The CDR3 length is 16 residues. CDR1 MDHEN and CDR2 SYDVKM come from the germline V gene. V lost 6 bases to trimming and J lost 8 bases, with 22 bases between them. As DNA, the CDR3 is TGTGCCAGCAGCCTCTATAGGTTTACCGCCGAAGAAAAACTGTTTTTT. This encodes CASSLYRFTAEEKLFF.

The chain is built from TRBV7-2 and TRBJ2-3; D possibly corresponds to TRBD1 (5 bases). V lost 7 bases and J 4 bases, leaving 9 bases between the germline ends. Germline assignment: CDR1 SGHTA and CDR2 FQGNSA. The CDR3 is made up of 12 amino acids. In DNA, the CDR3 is TGTGCCAGCAATCAAGGGGCAGATACGCAGTATTTT. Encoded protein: CASNQGADTQYF.

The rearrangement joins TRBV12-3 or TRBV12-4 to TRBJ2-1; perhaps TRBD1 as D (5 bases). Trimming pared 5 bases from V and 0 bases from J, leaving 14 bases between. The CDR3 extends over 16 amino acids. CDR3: CASSGRQPSSYNEQFF. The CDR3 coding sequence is TGTGCCAGCAGTGGTCGACAGCCGAGCTCCTACAATGAGCAGTTCTTC.

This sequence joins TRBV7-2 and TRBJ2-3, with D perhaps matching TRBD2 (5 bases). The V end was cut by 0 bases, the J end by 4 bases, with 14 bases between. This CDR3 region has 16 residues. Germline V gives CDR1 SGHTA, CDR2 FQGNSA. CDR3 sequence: CASSLASGSPPDTQYF. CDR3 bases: TGTGCCAGCAGCTTAGCGAGCGGATCCCCCCCAGATACGCAGTATTTT. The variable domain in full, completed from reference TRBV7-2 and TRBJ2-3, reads GAGVSQSPSNKVTEKGKDVELRCDPISGHTALYWYRQSLGQGLEFLIYFQGNSAPDKSGLPSDRFSAERTGGSVSTLTIQRTQQEDSAVYLCASSLASGSPPDTQYFGPGTRLTVL.

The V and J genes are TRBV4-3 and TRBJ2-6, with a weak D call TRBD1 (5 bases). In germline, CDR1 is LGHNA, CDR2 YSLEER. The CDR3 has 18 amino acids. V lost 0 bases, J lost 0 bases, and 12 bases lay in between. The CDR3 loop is CASSQEVRASSGANVLTF. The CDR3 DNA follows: TGCGCCAGCAGCCAAGAAGTCAGGGCGAGCTCTGGGGCCAACGTCCTGACTTTC.

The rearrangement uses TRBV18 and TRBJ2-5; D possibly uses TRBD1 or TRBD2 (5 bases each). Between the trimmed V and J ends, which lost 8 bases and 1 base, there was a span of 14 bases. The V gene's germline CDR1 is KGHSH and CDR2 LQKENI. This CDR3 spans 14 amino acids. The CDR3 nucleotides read TGTGCCAGCCGAGCCGGTGGGGGCCAAGAGACCCAGTACTTC. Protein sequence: CASRAGGGQETQYF.

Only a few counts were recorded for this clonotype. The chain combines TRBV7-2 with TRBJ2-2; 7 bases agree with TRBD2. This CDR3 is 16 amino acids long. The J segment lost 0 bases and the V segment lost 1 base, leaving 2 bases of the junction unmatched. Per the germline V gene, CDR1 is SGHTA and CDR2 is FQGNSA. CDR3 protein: CASSLVGLTNTGELFF. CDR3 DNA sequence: TGTGCCAGCAGCTTAGTGGGACTAACGAACACCGGGGAGCTGTTTTTT. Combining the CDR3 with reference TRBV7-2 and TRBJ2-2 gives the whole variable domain GAGVSQSPSNKVTEKGKDVELRCDPISGHTALYWYRQSLGQGLEFLIYFQGNSAPDKSGLPSDRFSAERTGGSVSTLTIQRTQQEDSAVYLCASSLVGLTNTGELFFGEGSRLTVL.

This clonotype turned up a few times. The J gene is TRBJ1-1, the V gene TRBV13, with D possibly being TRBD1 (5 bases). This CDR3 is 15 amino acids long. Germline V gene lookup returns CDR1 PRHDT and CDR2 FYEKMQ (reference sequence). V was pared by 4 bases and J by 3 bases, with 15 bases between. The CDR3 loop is CASSSLGPADTEAFF. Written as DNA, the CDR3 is TGTGCCAGCAGCTCACTGGGACCCGCGGACACTGAAGCTTTCTTT.

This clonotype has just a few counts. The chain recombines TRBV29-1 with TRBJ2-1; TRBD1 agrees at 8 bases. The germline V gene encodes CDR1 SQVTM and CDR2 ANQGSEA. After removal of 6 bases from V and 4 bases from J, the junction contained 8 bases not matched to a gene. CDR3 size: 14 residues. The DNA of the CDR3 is TGCAGCGTGGGTGAACAGGGGGAGTACAATGAGCAGTTCTTC. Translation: CSVGEQGEYNEQFF.

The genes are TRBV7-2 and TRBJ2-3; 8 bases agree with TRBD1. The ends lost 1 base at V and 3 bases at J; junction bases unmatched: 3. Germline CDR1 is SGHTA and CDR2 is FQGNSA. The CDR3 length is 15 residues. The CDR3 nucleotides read TGTGCCAGCAGCTTAGGGCAGGGGGCTACAGATACGCAGTATTTT. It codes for CASSLGQGATDTQYF.

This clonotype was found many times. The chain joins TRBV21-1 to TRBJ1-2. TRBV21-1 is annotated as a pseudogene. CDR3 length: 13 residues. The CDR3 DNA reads TGTGCCAGCAGCCTGCATCGGAGGCCCCTGGTCACCTTC. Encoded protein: CASSLHRRPLVTF.

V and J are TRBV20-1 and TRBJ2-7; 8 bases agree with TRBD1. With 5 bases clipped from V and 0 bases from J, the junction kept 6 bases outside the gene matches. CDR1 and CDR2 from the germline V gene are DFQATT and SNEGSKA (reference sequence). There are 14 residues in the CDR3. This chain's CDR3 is CSAPHTGGSYEQYF. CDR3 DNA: TGCAGTGCTCCCCACACAGGGGGCTCCTACGAGCAGTACTTC.

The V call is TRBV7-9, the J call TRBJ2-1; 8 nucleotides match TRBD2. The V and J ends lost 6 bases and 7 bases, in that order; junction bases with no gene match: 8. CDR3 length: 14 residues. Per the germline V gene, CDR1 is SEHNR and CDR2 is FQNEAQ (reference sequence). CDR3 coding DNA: TGTGCCAGCAGGGGGGGACTAGAGATGAATGAGCAGTTCTTC. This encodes CASRGGLEMNEQFF.

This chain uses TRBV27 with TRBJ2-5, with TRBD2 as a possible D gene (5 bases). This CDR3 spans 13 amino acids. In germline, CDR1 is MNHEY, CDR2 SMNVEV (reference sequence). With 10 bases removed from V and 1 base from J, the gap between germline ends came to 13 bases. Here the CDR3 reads CATNGGSQETQYF. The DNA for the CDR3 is TGTGCCACCAATGGAGGTTCCCAAGAGACCCAGTACTTC.

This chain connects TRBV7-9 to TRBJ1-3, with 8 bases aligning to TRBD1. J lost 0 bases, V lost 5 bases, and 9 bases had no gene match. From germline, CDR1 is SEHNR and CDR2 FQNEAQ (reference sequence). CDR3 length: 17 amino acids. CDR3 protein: CASSVRQGIFSGNTIYF. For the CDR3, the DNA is TGTGCCAGCAGCGTACGACAGGGGATCTTCTCTGGAAACACCATATATTTT.

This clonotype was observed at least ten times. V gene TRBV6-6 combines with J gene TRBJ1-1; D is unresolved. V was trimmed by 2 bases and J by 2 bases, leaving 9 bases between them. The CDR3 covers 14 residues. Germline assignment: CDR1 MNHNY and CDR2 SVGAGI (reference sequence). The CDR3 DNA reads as TGTGCCAGCAGTTACCTAATAGTTAACACTGAAGCTTTCTTT. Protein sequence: CASSYLIVNTEAFF.

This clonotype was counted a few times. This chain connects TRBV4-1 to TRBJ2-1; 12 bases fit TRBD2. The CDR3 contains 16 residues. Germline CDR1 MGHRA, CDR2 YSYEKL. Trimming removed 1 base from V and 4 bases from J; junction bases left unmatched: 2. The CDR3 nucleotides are TGCGCCAGCAGCCAAGGGACTAGCGGGGATTACAATGAGCAGTTCTTC. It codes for CASSQGTSGDYNEQFF.

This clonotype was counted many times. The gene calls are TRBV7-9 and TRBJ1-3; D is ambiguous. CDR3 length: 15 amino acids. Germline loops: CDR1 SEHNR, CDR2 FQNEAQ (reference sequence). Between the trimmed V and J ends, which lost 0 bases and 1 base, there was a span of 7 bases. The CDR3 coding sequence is TGTGCCAGCAGCTTAGCGGGTCCTTCTGGAAACACCATATATTTT. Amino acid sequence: CASSLAGPSGNTIYF.

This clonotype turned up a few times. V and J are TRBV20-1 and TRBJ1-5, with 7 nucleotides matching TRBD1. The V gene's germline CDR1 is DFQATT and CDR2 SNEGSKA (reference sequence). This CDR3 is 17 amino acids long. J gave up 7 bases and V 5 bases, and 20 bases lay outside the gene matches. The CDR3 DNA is TGCAGTGCTTCCCGGACTTTAGGCGAGGGGGCAAGGCAGCCCCAGCATTTT. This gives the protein CSASRTLGEGARQPQHF.